A single sample gave rise to the 8 T cell receptor beta chains below, sequenced in a study of cytomegalovirus exposure and HLA in healthy donors. Vbeta (60) and Jbeta (13) primers were used in the PCR. Clones were sequenced by immunoSEQ multiplex PCR, and TCRdb holds only the in-frame ones, with some missing. This table has about 97,000 clones, 73% appearing once. Sequences were obtained from PBMCs. The receptors originated from a man aged 35 to 55 in good health and CMV-seronegative.

The rearrangement links TRBV5-6 to TRBJ2-1, with a possible D match to TRBD1 (6 bases). The germline CDR1 and CDR2 sequences are SGHDT and YYEEEE. This CDR3 has 14 amino acids. Trimming pared 6 bases from V and 4 bases from J, leaving 14 bases between. CDR3 nucleotide sequence: TGTGCCAGCACCCAACTACAGGGATACAATGAGCAGTTCTTC. Amino acid sequence: CASTQLQGYNEQFF.

The V gene is TRBV6-4, the J gene TRBJ1-4, with 7 bases identical to TRBD1. V was pared by 10 bases and J by 11 bases, with 10 bases of the junction left unmatched. The CDR3 is made up of 12 amino acids. Per germline, CDR1 MRHNA and CDR2 SNTAGT. CDR3: CATDRVVGKLFF. CDR3 coding DNA: TGTGCCACTGACAGGGTGGTAGGGAAACTGTTTTTT.

The CDR3 nucleotides read TGTGCCAGCAGCCCCCTCCGGGGGCAAGAGACCCAGTACTTC. It encodes CASSPLRGQETQYF. The chain employs TRBV27 and TRBJ2-5; D perhaps matches TRBD2 (6 bases). The CDR3 covers 14 residues. Germline-derived CDR1 and CDR2 are MNHEY and SMNVEV (reference sequence). Trimming removed 6 bases at V and 2 bases at J, with 13 bases between.

The chain has TRBV29-1 and TRBJ2-5, with D tentatively TRBD2 (5 bases). The CDR3 is 14 residues long. The germline CDR1 and CDR2 sequences are SQVTM and ANQGSEA. V lost 7 bases, J lost 2 bases, and 17 bases lay in between. This CDR3 reads CSAQSGLKQETQYF. The CDR3 coding sequence is TGCAGCGCCCAATCCGGACTTAAACAAGAGACCCAGTACTTC.

The rearrangement links TRBV9 to TRBJ1-5; 10 bases are shared with TRBD1. The germline gives CDR1 SGDLS, CDR2 YYNGEE. V lost 3 bases and J lost 7; bases outside the gene matches: 10. The CDR3 has 16 amino acids. The CDR3 sequence is CASSEGDRGLGQPQHF. CDR3 in DNA: TGTGCCAGCAGCGAGGGAGACAGGGGGCTAGGGCAGCCCCAGCATTTT.

The J gene is TRBJ2-7, the V gene TRBV4-2; 13 positions match TRBD2. CDR1 is LGHNA and CDR2 is YNFKEQ in the germline V gene. The CDR3 spans 15 residues. V gave up 5 bases and J gave up 6 bases; unmatched junction bases: 7. CDR3 sequence: CASSEVLAGGLEQYF. The CDR3 nucleotides read TGTGCCAGCAGCGAAGTACTAGCGGGGGGGCTCGAGCAGTACTTC.

This clone was found once. V and J are TRBV7-9 and TRBJ2-7; maybe TRBD2 (5 bases). Germline CDR1 SEHNR, CDR2 FQNEAQ (reference sequence). CDR3 length: 13 residues. V was pared by 1 base and J by 3 bases, with 7 bases between. Written as DNA, the CDR3 is TGTGCCAGCAGCTTAGTTGCGGGCTACGAGCAGTACTTC. The encoded protein is CASSLVAGYEQYF.

The genes are TRBV4-2 and TRBJ2-3, with 7 positions matching TRBD1. Germline V gene sequence: CDR1 LGHNA, CDR2 YNFKEQ. The ends lost 0 bases at V and 2 bases at J; junction bases unmatched: 2. This CDR3 has 15 residues. The CDR3 DNA reads as TGTGCCAGCAGCCAAGATGGGACAGACACAGATACGCAGTATTTT. Translation gives CASSQDGTDTDTQYF.